A single sample gave rise to the 28 T cell receptor beta chains below, sequenced in a study of spatial heterogeneity in lung cancer. Time point of the sample: sample taken at primary tumor resection. MiXCR, applied by TCRdb to the 5' RACE reads, yields one record per CDR3 protein. The sample contains approximately 40,000 distinct CDR3 sequences, around 7.5% of which appear only once. The source was PBMCs, collected at surgery. The receptors here all came from a male donor with early-stage non-small cell lung cancer.

There are many counts of this clonotype. The rearrangement links TRBV12-3 or TRBV12-4 to TRBJ1-1, with D uncertain. The CDR3 extends over 14 amino acids. The V and J ends lost 8 bases and 0 bases respectively, with 13 bases between them. This chain's CDR3 is CASSPAPMNTEAFF. The CDR3 nucleotides are TGTGCCAGCTCCCCAGCGCCCATGAACACTGAAGCTTTCTTT.

This clonotype was counted many times. The V and J genes are TRBV6-6 and TRBJ2-1, with TRBD1 identical over 8 bases. V was clipped by 7 bases and J by 4 bases; unmatched bases: 3. The CDR3 contains 13 residues. CDR1 is MNHNY, CDR2 SVGAGI, per germline (reference sequence). This chain's CDR3 is CASTRDRYNEQFF. The CDR3 bases are TGTGCCAGCACCCGGGACAGGTACAATGAGCAGTTCTTC.

A few counts support this clonotype. The V and J genes are TRBV19 and TRBJ2-6; 7 bases match TRBD2. The V gene's germline CDR1 is LNHDA and CDR2 SQIVND (reference sequence). V lost 6 bases to trimming and J lost 4 bases; unmatched junction nucleotides: 3. CDR3 size: 14 residues. The CDR3 coding sequence is TGTGCCAGTAGCGCGGGAGCGGGGGCCAACGTCCTGACTTTC. Translating it yields CASSAGAGANVLTF. Full variable domain (missing parts from reference TRBV19 and TRBJ2-6): DGGITQSPKYLFRKEGQNVTLSCEQNLNHDAMYWYRQDPGQGLRLIYYSQIVNDFQKGDIAEGYSVSREKKESFPLTVTSAQKNPTAFYLCASSAGAGANVLTFGAGSRLTVL.

The chain combines TRBV12-3 or TRBV12-4 with TRBJ1-3, with 7 bases fitting TRBD1. The trim removed 5 bases at V and 1 base at J, leaving 11 bases unmatched. The CDR3 runs to 17 residues. CDR3 coding DNA: TGTGCCAGCAGTCCCAGGGGGGCACCTTCTTCTGGAAACACCATATATTTT. It encodes CASSPRGAPSSGNTIYF.

V is TRBV18 and J is TRBJ2-4, with 7 bases matching TRBD2. This CDR3 region has 14 residues. The germline V gene encodes CDR1 KGHSH and CDR2 LQKENI. J gave up 8 bases and V 2 bases, and 6 bases lay outside the gene matches. CDR3 sequence: CASSPGGGADIQYF. CDR3 nucleotides: TGTGCCAGCTCACCAGGGGGAGGGGCGGACATTCAGTACTTC.

This clonotype was detected only a few times. This chain links TRBV6-5 with TRBJ2-7, with 7 bases lining up with TRBD1. Germline assignment: CDR1 MNHEY and CDR2 SVGAGI. The J segment lost 5 bases and the V segment lost 3 bases, leaving 7 bases of the junction unmatched. This CDR3 contains 14 residues. The CDR3 reads CASSYQQGQNEQYF. The CDR3 bases are TGTGCCAGCAGTTATCAACAGGGGCAGAACGAGCAGTACTTC.

At least ten counts were recorded for this clonotype. The rearrangement uses TRBV6-2 or TRBV6-3 and TRBJ1-1; D unclear. Germline V lookup: CDR1 MNHEY, CDR2 SVGEGT. V shed 7 bases and J shed 2 bases, with 20 bases lying between them. The CDR3 totals 16 residues. CDR3 DNA: TGTGCCAGCACCACTTCCCCGGGAACGGGAAACACTGAAGCTTTCTTT. Translation: CASTTSPGTGNTEAFF.

Of note for this clonotype: One base away lies a much larger clone, so this may be a sequencing read error. The gene calls are TRBV12-3 or TRBV12-4 and TRBJ1-3, with D hard to call. The CDR3 has 15 amino acids. V lost 7 bases, J lost 0 bases, and 13 bases lay in between. The CDR3 nucleotides read TGTGCCAGCACCCGTCTACTTTTCTCTGGAAACACCATATATTTT. This gives the protein CASTRLLFSGNTIYF.

This clonotype was found a few times. The chain uses TRBV11-1 and TRBJ1-1; 7 bases agree with TRBD1. Per the germline V gene, CDR1 is SGHAT and CDR2 is FQDESV (reference sequence). The CDR3 runs to 13 residues. V was pared by 5 bases and J by 3 bases, with 3 bases of the junction left unmatched. In nucleotides, the CDR3 is TGTGCCAGCAGCGGGACAGACGACACTGAAGCTTTCTTT. Its protein product is CASSGTDDTEAFF.

The table lists this clonotype with a few counts. The V and J genes are TRBV7-2 and TRBJ2-3, with TRBD2 matching over 7 bases. Per the germline V gene, CDR1 is SGHTA and CDR2 is FQGNSA. This CDR3 comprises 16 residues. With 4 bases clipped from V and 1 base from J, the junction kept 8 bases outside the gene matches. The CDR3 region is CASSSQRGPRTDTQYF. The CDR3 bases are TGTGCCAGCAGCTCACAGCGGGGCCCCCGCACAGATACGCAGTATTTT.

This clonotype appeared many times. V and J are TRBV7-6 and TRBJ2-7; D not resolved. The CDR3 is 14 residues long. Trimming took off 1 base at V and 2 bases at J, with 9 bases between the two ends. Germline V lookup: CDR1 SGHVS, CDR2 FNYEAQ. CDR3 coding DNA: TGTGCCAGCAGCTTAGGAACCACGACCTACGAGCAGTACTTC. Its translation: CASSLGTTTYEQYF.

This clonotype was counted many times. This rearrangement joins TRBV11-3 to TRBJ2-7, with D unclear. V was pared by 7 bases and J by 11 bases, with 9 bases between. Germline-derived CDR1 and CDR2 are SGHNT and YENEEA. This CDR3 has 9 residues. Written as DNA, the CDR3 is TGTGCCAGCACCCCACGGGAGTACTTC. This codes for CASTPREYF. Looking up the rest from reference TRBV11-3 and TRBJ2-7 gives the full variable domain: EAGVVQSPRYKIIEKKQPVAFWCNPISGHNTLYWYLQNLGQGPELLIRYENEEAVDDSQLPKDRFSAERLKGVDSTLKIQPAELGDSAVYLCASTPREYFGPGTRLTVT.

V and J are TRBV7-3 and TRBJ1-1; perhaps TRBD1 as D (5 bases). The CDR3 has 13 residues. The germline V and J ends were trimmed by 0 bases and 4 bases, with 6 bases remaining between them. Germline lookup yields CDR1 SGHTA and CDR2 FQGTGA. This chain's CDR3 is CASSLTQGTEAFF. The CDR3 DNA reads TGTGCCAGCAGCTTAACCCAGGGCACTGAAGCTTTCTTT.

In this sample, this clonotype turned up a few times. This rearrangement joins TRBV7-8 to TRBJ2-1; no clear D. Trimming removed 3 bases from V and 9 bases from J, with 6 bases in between. The CDR3 totals 11 residues. Germline V CDR1 and CDR2: SGHVS, FQNEAQ. CDR3 nucleotide sequence: TGTGCCAGCAGCTTTTATAGTGAGCAGTTCTTC. This translates into CASSFYSEQFF.

This clonotype was picked up many times. The chain uses TRBV12-3 or TRBV12-4 and TRBJ1-2; a weak D match, TRBD1 (5 bases). Trimming removed 6 bases from V and 4 bases from J, with 9 bases in between. This CDR3 spans 12 amino acids. Here the CDR3 DNA reads TGTGCCAGCAGAGGGGTTCTCTATGGCTACACCTTC. Its translation: CASRGVLYGYTF.

This chain links TRBV20-1 with TRBJ1-2; no reliable D call. This CDR3 has 14 amino acids. Trimming removed 1 base at V and 4 bases at J, with 13 bases between. Germline assignment: CDR1 DFQATT and CDR2 SNEGSKA (reference sequence). CDR3 nucleotides: TGCAGTGCTAGAGCCGGGCGGAGATCCTATGGCTACACCTTC. Its translation is CSARAGRRSYGYTF.

This clonotype was picked up many times. The rearrangement uses TRBV27 and TRBJ1-1; possible D gene TRBD1, 6 bases. Germline CDR1 is MNHEY and CDR2 is SMNVEV (reference sequence). The CDR3 extends over 13 amino acids. V lost 6 bases and J lost 6, with 14 bases in between. The chain's CDR3 is CASRRIQGAEAFF. The CDR3 DNA follows: TGTGCCAGCAGACGCATACAGGGCGCTGAAGCTTTCTTT.

This clonotype showed up many times. This chain connects TRBV6-2 or TRBV6-3 to TRBJ2-2, with TRBD1 matching over 10 bases. Trimming cost V 5 bases and J 3 bases; bases outside gene matches: 18. Germline V gene lookup returns CDR1 MNHEY and CDR2 SVGEGT. The CDR3 has 20 residues. Here the CDR3 DNA reads TGTGCCAGCAGTACCCGGGACAGGGGTCGCGAGCGGGACGACACCGGGGAGCTGTTTTTT. This sequence encodes CASSTRDRGRERDDTGELFF.

The table lists this clonotype with a few counts. The rearrangement joins TRBV19 to TRBJ1-1; 7 bases map to TRBD1. Germline assignment: CDR1 LNHDA and CDR2 SQIVND (reference sequence). V shed 6 bases and J 5 bases; nucleotides not matched to a gene: 3. The CDR3 length is 12 residues. The CDR3 DNA sequence: TGTGCCAGTAGGACAGGGCCAACTGAAGCTTTCTTT. It yields the protein CASRTGPTEAFF.

The rearrangement links TRBV18 to TRBJ1-1, with 10 bases that match TRBD1. Germline CDR1 and CDR2: KGHSH and LQKENI. The J segment lost 7 bases and the V segment lost 5 bases, leaving 4 bases of the junction unmatched. The CDR3 runs to 13 residues. Here the CDR3 reads CASSSGQGVEAFF. In DNA form, the CDR3 reads TGTGCCAGCTCAAGCGGACAGGGGGTTGAAGCTTTCTTT. The full variable domain, completed using reference TRBV18 and TRBJ1-1, is NAGVMQNPRHLVRRRGQEARLRCSPMKGHSHVYWYRQLPEEGLKFMVYLQKENIIDESGMPKERFSAEFPKEGPSILRIQQVVRGDSAAYFCASSSGQGVEAFFGQGTRLTVV.

Notes on this clonotype: A much bigger clone sits one base away, suggesting this may be a read error. The chain joins TRBV4-3 to TRBJ2-7; 7 bases line up with TRBD1. This CDR3 comprises 14 residues. CDR1 LGHNA and CDR2 YSLEER come from the germline V gene. As DNA, the CDR3 is TGCGCCAGCAGCCAAGACAGGACAGGCTACAAGCAGTACTTC. It codes for CASSQDRTGYKQYF.

This clonotype was counted only a few times. The chain couples TRBV7-9 to TRBJ2-3; D not resolved. Trimming took 5 bases from V and 2 from J, leaving 11 bases between them. The germline gives CDR1 SEHNR, CDR2 FQNEAQ (reference sequence). This CDR3 comprises 14 residues. The CDR3 sequence is CASSLPESTDTQYF. CDR3 coding DNA: TGTGCCAGCAGCCTGCCTGAGTCCACAGATACGCAGTATTTT.

This clonotype was counted ten times or more. This chain joins TRBV6-2 or TRBV6-3 and TRBJ1-5, with TRBD1 identical over 8 bases. The length of the CDR3 is 16 residues. Germline CDR1 MNHEY, CDR2 SVGEGT. Germline trimming cut 7 bases from V and 0 bases from J; bases unmatched to any gene: 8. DNA of the CDR3: TGTGCCAGCACCCTACGGACAGGGCTTAGCAATCAGCCCCAGCATTTT. It yields the protein CASTLRTGLSNQPQHF.

This clonotype was recorded at least ten times. Mismatch with germline at one junction end may stem from a read error. The V and J genes are TRBV12-3 or TRBV12-4 and TRBJ2-7, with D possibly matching TRBD2 (7 bases). CDR3 length equals 13 residues. The CDR3 sequence is CASRTGGQPFPDF. CDR3 in DNA: TGTGCCAGCAGGACGGGAGGACAGCCTTTTCCGGACTTC.

The J gene is TRBJ2-3, the V gene TRBV12-3 or TRBV12-4; D is unclear. The CDR3 length is 15 residues. V lost 7 bases and J 4 bases, leaving 18 bases between the germline ends. CDR3 sequence reads: CASTPRRRVSDTQYF. In DNA form, the CDR3 reads TGTGCCAGCACTCCCCGGCGGAGAGTGTCAGATACGCAGTATTTT.

The V gene is TRBV14, the J gene TRBJ2-2; possible D gene TRBD2, 7 bases. Germline V lookup: CDR1 SGHDN, CDR2 FVKESK. This CDR3 is 16 amino acids long. V lost 6 bases and J lost 9, with 23 bases in between. The CDR3 is CASRAGREAGHRELFF. As DNA, the CDR3 is TGTGCCAGCAGGGCTGGGAGAGAAGCGGGACACCGGGAGCTGTTTTTT.

This clonotype appeared many times. V gene TRBV30 combines with J gene TRBJ1-2; tentatively, D is TRBD1 (5 bases). Germline CDR1 reads GTSNPN; CDR2 reads SVGIG (reference sequence). V dropped 5 bases and J dropped 4 bases, with 14 bases sitting between them. The CDR3 length is 13 residues. CDR3 in DNA: TGTGCCTGGTCTTCCAGGGCTGGCTATGGCTACACCTTC. It translates to CAWSSRAGYGYTF.

This clonotype was counted ten times or more. At one boundary the junction diverges from the germline segment, which might be a read error. This chain connects TRBV7-7 to TRBJ2-5; D may be TRBD2 (5 bases). This CDR3 has 15 amino acids. Germline CDR1 is SSHAT and CDR2 is FNYEAQ (reference sequence). The CDR3: CASSLEGSRRETQYF. The CDR3 DNA sequence: TGTGCTAGCAGCTTAGAGGGCTCCAGAAGAGAGACCCAGTACTTC.